This T cell receptor (beta chain) was recorded in a study of CD8 T cells in ankylosing spondylitis. With molecular barcodes, quantitative 5'-RACE was used to make the TCR beta libraries. TCRdb re-analysed the 5' RACE reads in MiXCR, keeping a single row per CDR3 protein. The sample records about 130,000 distinct CDR3 sequences, about 7% being singletons. V was cut by 5 bases and J by 2 bases, with 15 bases left in between. Germline V gives CDR1 SEHNR, CDR2 FQNEAQ (reference sequence). The CDR3 totals 15 residues. This chain uses TRBV7-9 with TRBJ2-5; the D is unclear. This TCR was sampled from a female donor with ankylosing spondylitis or in good health (not recorded which). The source material was blood, either unsorted or a sorted T cell fraction (not recorded which). The CDR3: CASSHDGRVQETQYF. The CDR3 coding sequence is TGTGCCAGCAGCCACGACGGACGAGTACAAGAGACCCAGTACTTC. The full variable domain, rest sourced from reference TRBV7-9 and TRBJ2-5, is DTGVSQNPRHKITKRGQNVTFRCDPISEHNRLYWYRQTLGQGPEFLTYFQNEAQLEKSRLLSDRFSAERPKGSFSTLEIQRTEQGDSAMYLCASSHDGRVQETQYFGPGTRLLVL.